These 8 T cell receptor beta chains were sequenced from one sample in a study of T-cell memory formation after mild COVID-19. TCRdb fed the 5' RACE reads into MiXCR, producing one record per CDR3 protein. Of about 390,000 distinct CDR3 sequences in the sample, roughly 15% were seen once. Input material: PBMCs or a T cell subset sorted from them (not recorded which). The receptors were sampled from a man younger than 35 who had mild COVID-19 (a few samples of this study predate the infection). Cell type and time point are not known.

The rearrangement links TRBV20-1 to TRBJ2-7, with no clear D. V lost 1 base and J lost 4, with 8 bases in between. Germline CDR1 reads DFQATT; CDR2 reads SNEGSKA (reference sequence). The CDR3 spans 12 residues. CDR3 in DNA: TGCAGTGCTAGAGCGGGCGATTACGAGCAGTACTTC. Amino acid sequence: CSARAGDYEQYF.

This clonotype was seen a few times. The chain is built from TRBV7-3 and TRBJ1-4; 7 nucleotides match TRBD1. CDR3 size: 15 residues. J gave up 3 bases and V 3 bases, and 4 bases lay outside the gene matches. Germline V CDR1 and CDR2: SGHTA, FQGTGA. CDR3 residues: CASSLKGQPNEKLFF. The CDR3 DNA follows: TGTGCCAGCAGCTTGAAGGGACAGCCTAATGAAAAACTGTTTTTT.

This clonotype was seen a handful of times. The chain employs TRBV5-1 and TRBJ1-2; the D gene is possibly TRBD1 (5 bases). Per germline, CDR1 SGHRS and CDR2 YFSETQ. The CDR3 is 16 amino acids. Deletions cut 3 bases from V and 3 bases from J, with 18 bases between. The CDR3 region is CASSSGGTTWDYGYTF. DNA of the CDR3: TGCGCCAGCAGCTCGGGAGGGACGACATGGGACTATGGCTACACCTTC.

A few counts support this clonotype. This chain joins TRBV7-9 and TRBJ2-7, with D tentatively TRBD1 (5 bases). CDR3 length: 14 residues. In germline, CDR1 is SEHNR, CDR2 FQNEAQ (reference sequence). Between the trimmed V and J ends, which lost 3 bases and 2 bases, there was a span of 11 bases. CDR3 protein: CASSFSGFPYEQYF. The CDR3 nucleotides read TGTGCCAGCAGCTTTTCAGGGTTCCCCTACGAGCAGTACTTC.

The chain carries TRBV29-1 and TRBJ2-7, with 11 bases fitting TRBD1. The CDR3 is made up of 14 amino acids. Germline assignment: CDR1 SQVTM and CDR2 ANQGSEA. V lost 4 bases to trimming and J lost 2 bases; unmatched junction nucleotides: 4. The chain's CDR3 is CSVAGTGGPYEQYF. The CDR3 DNA reads as TGCAGCGTTGCGGGGACAGGGGGACCCTACGAGCAGTACTTC.

The chain has TRBV4-2 and TRBJ2-7; the D gene is possibly TRBD2 (6 bases). Germline loops: CDR1 LGHNA, CDR2 YNFKEQ. Trimming cost V 0 bases and J 7 bases, with 16 bases left between them. This CDR3 spans 15 amino acids. The DNA of the CDR3 is TGTGCCAGCAGCCAAGAGTTAGCGGCGGGCGATGAGCAGTACTTC. Translated, it gives CASSQELAAGDEQYF.

This clonotype has only a few counts. V gene TRBV11-2 combines with J gene TRBJ2-5; 8 bases are a match to TRBD2. The CDR3 consists of 17 residues. V dropped 2 bases and J dropped 5; count of bases not matched to a gene: 13. In germline, CDR1 is SGHAT, CDR2 FQNNGV. The CDR3 here is CASSLLAGGPIFETQYF. As DNA, the CDR3 is TGTGCCAGCAGCTTATTGGCGGGGGGCCCGATATTTGAGACCCAGTACTTC.

V is TRBV10-3 and J is TRBJ2-7, with D possibly being TRBD2 (5 bases). Germline CDR1 is ENHRY and CDR2 is SYGVKD. The V end lost 10 bases, the J end lost 1 base, and 17 bases lay between the germline ends. The CDR3 consists of 14 residues. Written as DNA, the CDR3 is TGTGCCACCGCAGGACTGCCTGGGTCCTACGAGCAGTACTTC. It is translated as CATAGLPGSYEQYF.